This T cell receptor beta chain derives from a study of cytomegalovirus exposure and HLA in healthy donors. Study outcomes and limitations: It was reportedly the case that the classifier diagnosed cytomegalovirus status with high specificity and sensitivity.

The CDR3 consists of 17 residues. CDR1 is KGHSH and CDR2 is LQKENI in the germline V gene. V lost 1 base to trimming and J lost 2 bases, with 15 bases between them. Notes on this clone: The antigen remains undetermined.

Primers: 60 Vbeta forward and 13 Jbeta reverse. The protocol was immunoSEQ multiplex PCR, while the TCRdb copy is restricted to in-frame clones and leaves out a portion. Of some 150,000 clones in the sample, around 80% were seen once. The J gene is TRBJ2-4, the V gene TRBV18; possibly TRBD1 for D (6 bases). This clonotype originated in a female donor in good health and CMV-seronegative. Sequenced material: PBMCs. The CDR3 DNA sequence: TGTGCCAGCTCACCACTAGGACAGTGGCCTTCCAAAAACATTCAGTACTTC. It translates to CASSPLGQWPSKNIQYF.